The 19 T cell receptor beta chains given below trace back to one sample, sequenced in a study of blood T cell repertoires in COVID-19. Repertoires were generated with immunoSEQ multiplex PCR, while TCRdb's copy carries only in-frame clones and drops some. The sample has 450,000 or so clones; 90% are singletons. The sample taken for sequencing was PBMCs or T cells enriched from blood (not recorded which). These receptors were obtained from a man between 18 and 29 years old who had recovered from COVID-19.

The chain has TRBV4-1 and TRBJ1-5; TRBD1 might be the D (5 bases). V lost 6 bases to trimming and J lost 2 bases, with 8 bases between them. CDR1 MGHRA and CDR2 YSYEKL come from the germline V gene. There are 13 residues in the CDR3. Here the CDR3 reads CASSTGGNQPQHF. The CDR3 nucleotides are TGCGCCAGCAGTACGGGGGGCAATCAGCCCCAGCATTTT.

The chain combines TRBV5-8 with TRBJ1-2, with TRBD1 identical over 9 bases. CDR3 size: 16 residues. Trimming took 2 bases from V and 4 from J; bases not matched to a gene: 9. CDR1 and CDR2 from the germline V gene are SGHTS and YDEGEE. For the CDR3, the DNA is TGTGCCAGCAGCTTAAGGGACAGGGTTTTAGGCTATGGCTACACCTTC. This encodes CASSLRDRVLGYGYTF. Using reference TRBV5-8 and TRBJ1-2 for the parts outside the CDR3, the full variable domain is EAGVTQSPTHLIKTRGQQATLRCSPISGHTSVYWYQQALGLGLQFLLWYDEGEERNRGNFPPRFSGRQFPNYSSELNVNALELEDSALYLCASSLRDRVLGYGYTFGSGTRLTVV.

V and J are TRBV19 and TRBJ1-2; D gene ambiguous. The length of the CDR3 is 13 residues. The V and J ends lost 4 bases and 0 bases respectively, with 6 bases between them. Germline loops: CDR1 LNHDA, CDR2 SQIVND (reference sequence). CDR3 sequence: CASSRTTNYGYTF. DNA of the CDR3: TGTGCCAGTAGTAGGACTACTAACTATGGCTACACCTTC.

The CDR3 region is CASSYSSTGTEKLFF. The DNA for the CDR3 is TGTGCCAGCAGTTACTCTTCGACAGGGACTGAAAAACTGTTTTTT. The chain carries TRBV6-5 and TRBJ1-4, with 7 bases identical to TRBD1. J was trimmed by 7 bases and V by 0 bases; bases with no gene match: 5. Germline V gives CDR1 MNHEY, CDR2 SVGAGI. This CDR3 region has 15 residues.

The chain carries TRBV7-8 and TRBJ1-2; a weak D match, TRBD1 (6 bases). The CDR3 covers 13 residues. The V end was cut by 8 bases, the J end by 4 bases, with 14 bases between. Germline lookup yields CDR1 SGHVS and CDR2 FQNEAQ. Here the CDR3 reads CASRPGEGYGYTF. DNA for the CDR3: TGTGCCAGCCGTCCAGGGGAGGGCTATGGCTACACCTTC.

The gene calls are TRBV3-1 (or the pseudogene TRBV3-2) and TRBJ2-5; 9 nucleotides align to TRBD2. The CDR3 extends over 16 amino acids. With 1 base clipped from V and 1 base from J, the junction kept 4 bases outside the gene matches. Germline lookup yields CDR1 LGHDT and CDR2 YNNKEL (reference sequence). The CDR3 DNA is TGTGCCAGCAGCCAAGGAATAGCGGGGGCCCAAGAGACCCAGTACTTC. Protein product: CASSQGIAGAQETQYF.

The chain employs TRBV6-5 and TRBJ1-2; D unclear. Trimming removed 2 bases at V and 4 bases at J, with 11 bases between. Germline assignment: CDR1 MNHEY and CDR2 SVGAGI. There are 14 residues in the CDR3. The CDR3 is CASSYGLAGYGYTF. The CDR3 nucleotides read TGTGCCAGCAGTTACGGGTTAGCGGGCTATGGCTACACCTTC.

The rearrangement uses TRBV24-1 and TRBJ1-2; TRBD1 is a possible D gene (5 bases). V lost 9 bases, J lost 4 bases, and 14 bases lay in between. The CDR3 has 13 residues. Germline lookup yields CDR1 KGHDR and CDR2 SFDVKD. CDR3: CATARRDGYGYTF. CDR3 nucleotides: TGTGCCACCGCCCGCAGGGATGGCTATGGCTACACCTTC.

The chain links TRBV18 to TRBJ1-1; perhaps TRBD1 as D (6 bases). This CDR3 has 14 residues. V was clipped by 4 bases and J by 0 bases, with 9 bases between them. CDR1 is KGHSH, CDR2 LQKENI, per germline. Here the CDR3 reads CASSRPGVNTEAFF. In DNA form, the CDR3 reads TGTGCCAGCTCACGACCAGGGGTGAACACTGAAGCTTTCTTT.

The rearrangement uses TRBV12-3 or TRBV12-4 and TRBJ1-2; D remains ambiguous. This CDR3 has 13 amino acids. V was clipped by 0 bases and J by 3 bases, with 5 bases between them. The CDR3 loop reads CASSLASDYGYTF. The CDR3 region has the DNA TGTGCCAGCAGTTTAGCCTCTGACTATGGCTACACCTTC.

The V and J genes are TRBV6-5 and TRBJ2-1; D is uncertain. V shed 6 bases and J shed 4 bases, with 4 bases lying between them. Germline assignment: CDR1 MNHEY and CDR2 SVGAGI. This CDR3 has 11 amino acids. The CDR3 nucleotides are TGTGCCAGCAGCCAGTACAATGAGCAGTTCTTC. Encoded protein: CASSQYNEQFF.

The chain is built from TRBV11-2 and TRBJ1-1, with unresolved D. Germline-derived CDR1 and CDR2 are SGHAT and FQNNGV. V was shortened by 5 bases and J by 1 base, with 8 bases between the two germline ends. This CDR3 region has 13 residues. The CDR3 DNA reads as TGTGCCAGCAGCCCCCCCGGGAACACTGAAGCTTTCTTT. Translating it yields CASSPPGNTEAFF.

This sequence joins TRBV3-1 (or the pseudogene TRBV3-2) and TRBJ1-3; D not resolved. The length of the CDR3 is 14 residues. Per germline, CDR1 LGHDT and CDR2 YNNKEL (reference sequence). V was shortened by 5 bases and J by 8 bases, with 16 bases between the two germline ends. The CDR3 is CASSYIPAGHTIYF. The CDR3 DNA is TGTGCCAGCAGCTACATCCCCGCGGGCCACACCATATATTTT.

This chain joins TRBV3-1 (or the pseudogene TRBV3-2) and TRBJ1-2, with a tentative D call TRBD1 (5 bases). Trimming took 2 bases from V and 6 from J, leaving 10 bases between them. This CDR3 comprises 13 residues. Looked up from germline, CDR1 is LGHDT and CDR2 is YNNKEL (reference sequence). CDR3 region: CASSQRGTHGYTF. For the CDR3, the DNA is TGTGCCAGCAGCCAACGCGGGACGCATGGCTACACCTTC.

The rearrangement joins TRBV12-5 to TRBJ1-3, with D possibly matching TRBD1 (6 bases). Germline assignment: CDR1 LGHNT and CDR2 FRNRAP. The CDR3 sequence is 14 residues long. V gave up 7 bases and J gave up 5 bases, with 15 bases separating them. CDR3 sequence (DNA): TGTGCTAGTGCCGCGACAGGTCCAAGAAACACCATATATTTT. Protein product: CASAATGPRNTIYF.

The V and J genes are TRBV5-4 and TRBJ2-1; 9 bases line up with TRBD2. Germline V lookup: CDR1 SGHNT, CDR2 YYREEE (reference sequence). The CDR3 loop spans 15 amino acids. V lost 1 base and J lost 6; bases outside the gene matches: 5. The CDR3 DNA follows: TGTGCCAGCAGCTTGATCGAGACTAGCGGCAATGAGCAGTTCTTC. Amino acid sequence: CASSLIETSGNEQFF.

The genes are TRBV3-1 (or the pseudogene TRBV3-2) and TRBJ2-7, with D tentatively TRBD2 (6 bases). The CDR3 is 17 residues long. Between the trimmed V and J ends, which lost 0 bases and 6 bases, there was a span of 21 bases. Germline lookup yields CDR1 LGHDT and CDR2 YNNKEL (reference sequence). CDR3 sequence (DNA): TGTGCCAGCAGCCAAGATAGGAGGGGCGGCTGGACCATCGAGCAGTACTTC. It codes for CASSQDRRGGWTIEQYF.

The V gene is TRBV12-3 or TRBV12-4, the J gene TRBJ1-2; D remains unclear. The CDR3 totals 13 residues. V was clipped by 4 bases and J by 4 bases, with 10 bases between them. The DNA for the CDR3 is TGTGCCAGCAGTTCCGGGTCTGGCTATGGCTACACCTTC. Translation: CASSSGSGYGYTF.

The gene calls are TRBV9 and TRBJ1-2; the match to TRBD1 covers 9 bases. The junction had 4 bases not matched to a gene; V was cut back by 3 bases and J by 4 bases. The CDR3 is made up of 14 amino acids. Germline V gives CDR1 SGDLS, CDR2 YYNGEE. The CDR3, as DNA: TGTGCCAGCAGCGACCGGGACAGGGCCTATGGCTACACCTTC. Translating it yields CASSDRDRAYGYTF.